These 14 T cell receptor beta chains were all obtained from the same sample, sequenced in a study of OX40 agonist ivuxolimab in advanced cancers. Some clones are missing from TCRdb's copy, which holds only in-frame ones; the method was immunoSEQ multiplex PCR. The sample has tens of thousands of clones, 75% to 95% seen once; the top ten hold 0.43%. Sample: CD4+ or CD8+ T cells sorted from blood, taken in a trial of the OX40 agonist ivuxolimab. These receptors were taken from an adult with an advanced solid tumor such as melanoma, head and neck, liver or kidney cancer.

The V and J genes are TRBV7-2 and TRBJ2-7; TRBD2 matches 11 bases. Unmatched junction bases numbered 6, after V lost 3 bases and J lost 2 bases. This CDR3 has 16 amino acids. Germline V CDR1 and CDR2: SGHTA, FQGNSA. The CDR3 DNA is TGTGCCAGCAGCTTTTCTAGCGGGGGGACCCCCTACGAGCAGTACTTC. It specifies CASSFSSGGTPYEQYF.

The chain joins TRBV18 to TRBJ2-1; 7 bases match TRBD2. The CDR3 length is 13 residues. V trimming: 0 bases; J trimming: 8 bases; junction bases outside the gene matches: 1. Germline V gene data show CDR1 as KGHSH and CDR2 as LQKENI. CDR3 coding DNA: TGTGCCAGCTCACCACCGGGGGGGGATGAGCAGTTCTTC. Its translation is CASSPPGGDEQFF.

This clone occurred a few times. V gene TRBV27 combines with J gene TRBJ2-7; D is undetermined. The CDR3 consists of 11 residues. Trimming pared 7 bases from V and 7 bases from J, leaving 11 bases between. The germline gives CDR1 MNHEY, CDR2 SMNVEV (reference sequence). The CDR3 DNA is TGTGCCAGCACGGTGGGTAAGGAGCAGTACTTC. As protein: CASTVGKEQYF.

The V and J genes are TRBV5-5 and TRBJ2-2; D possibly corresponds to TRBD2 (6 bases). Germline values: CDR1 SGHKS, CDR2 YYEKEE (reference sequence). V shed 3 bases and J shed 5 bases, with 11 bases lying between them. This CDR3 contains 14 residues. CDR3 coding DNA: TGTGCCAGCAGCTCGTGGAGGGTAACCGGGGAGCTGTTTTTT. Encoded protein: CASSSWRVTGELFF.

The chain carries TRBV5-1 and TRBJ2-5, with 13 positions matching TRBD2. V lost 2 bases to trimming and J lost 5 bases; unmatched junction nucleotides: 6. The CDR3 covers 16 residues. In germline, CDR1 is SGHRS, CDR2 YFSETQ. The CDR3 DNA reads as TGCGCCAGCAGCTTAGCCGGGACTAGCGGGAAGGAGACCCAGTACTTC. It specifies CASSLAGTSGKETQYF.

The J gene is TRBJ2-2, the V gene TRBV6-6, with 10 positions matching TRBD1. CDR3 size: 14 residues. The V gene's germline CDR1 is MNHNY and CDR2 SVGAGI (reference sequence). V lost 6 bases, J lost 4 bases, and 2 bases stayed unmatched. The CDR3 sequence: CASRGQGSTGELFF. The DNA of the CDR3 is TGTGCCAGCAGGGGACAGGGGAGCACCGGGGAGCTGTTTTTT.

The chain recombines TRBV11-2 with TRBJ2-7; TRBD1 or TRBD2 may be the D gene (6 bases each). This CDR3 spans 15 amino acids. CDR1 is SGHAT and CDR2 is FQNNGV in the germline V gene. Trimming left V 0 bases short and J 6 bases short, with 15 bases between. The CDR3 region has the DNA TGTGCCAGCAGCTTAGATTGGTTCAGGGGAGGCGAGCAGTACTTC. It yields the protein CASSLDWFRGGEQYF. Full variable domain (remainder filled in from reference TRBV11-2 and TRBJ2-7): EAGVAQSPRYKIIEKRQSVAFWCNPISGHATLYWYQQILGQGPKLLIQFQNNGVVDDSQLPKDRFSAERLKGVDSTLKIQPAKLEDSAVYLCASSLDWFRGGEQYFGPGTRLTVT.

V and J are TRBV6-5 and TRBJ1-2; no definite D call. CDR1 and CDR2 (germline): MNHEY, SVGAGI. Trimming removed 6 bases from V and 4 bases from J, with 9 bases in between. The CDR3 consists of 12 residues. The CDR3 reads CASSPDAYGYTF. CDR3 nucleotide sequence: TGTGCCAGCAGCCCCGACGCCTATGGCTACACCTTC.

This rearrangement joins TRBV9 to TRBJ2-1, with D possibly matching TRBD2 (5 bases). Germline CDR1 reads SGDLS; CDR2 reads YYNGEE. CDR3 length: 15 residues. V lost 4 bases to trimming and J lost 10 bases, with 21 bases between them. The CDR3 DNA follows: TGTGCCAGCAGCAAACAATACCTCAAAGGGAGCGAGCAGTTCTTC. Translating it yields CASSKQYLKGSEQFF.

Of note for this clone: Other DNA sequences in the sample encode the same CDR3. The chain joins TRBV5-1 to TRBJ2-5, with D uncertain. There are 13 residues in the CDR3. The germline V and J ends were trimmed by 2 bases and 1 base, with 6 bases remaining between them. The germline gives CDR1 SGHRS, CDR2 YFSETQ. DNA for the CDR3: TGCGCCAGCAGCTTAGGTAGCCAAGAGACCCAGTACTTC. Translated: CASSLGSQETQYF.

The gene calls are TRBV7-9 and TRBJ2-1; D uncertain. Between the trimmed V and J ends, which lost 5 bases and 4 bases, there was a span of 9 bases. Germline CDR1 is SEHNR and CDR2 is FQNEAQ (reference sequence). The CDR3 runs 13 residues. In DNA, the CDR3 is TGTGCCAGCAGCGTAGGACGGTACAATGAGCAGTTCTTC. This gives the protein CASSVGRYNEQFF.

V gene TRBV4-3 combines with J gene TRBJ2-1; no firm D call. Per the germline V gene, CDR1 is LGHNA and CDR2 is YSLEER. V was trimmed by 0 bases and J by 4 bases, leaving 10 bases between them. The CDR3 totals 15 residues. CDR3 protein: CASSQDSASYNEQFF. The DNA for the CDR3 is TGCGCCAGCAGCCAAGATTCGGCTTCTTACAATGAGCAGTTCTTC.

The rearrangement links TRBV15 to TRBJ2-7; perhaps TRBD1 as D (6 bases). The V gene's germline CDR1 is LNHNV and CDR2 YYDKDF (reference sequence). The germline V and J ends were trimmed by 8 bases and 1 base, with 15 bases remaining between them. The CDR3 extends over 14 amino acids. Here the CDR3 reads CATARRQGSYEQYF. Written as DNA, the CDR3 is TGTGCCACCGCTAGGCGGCAGGGGTCCTACGAGCAGTACTTC.

CDR3 nucleotides: TGCGCCAGCAGCTTGGCGATTAGCGGGGGCGCAGATACGCAGTATTTT. Amino acid sequence: CASSLAISGGADTQYF. The gene calls are TRBV5-1 and TRBJ2-3; 9 bases are shared with TRBD2. The CDR3 totals 16 residues. Germline V gene sequence: CDR1 SGHRS, CDR2 YFSETQ. The junction had 6 bases not matched to a gene; V was cut back by 0 bases and J by 4 bases.